Listed below are T cell receptor beta chains from one sample, sequenced in a study of yellow fever vaccine responses in identical twins. Using its own MiXCR run on the RT-PCR reads, TCRdb lists one record per CDR3 protein. The sample holds a few thousand distinct CDR3 sequences, more than 80% seen once. Source: T cells from blood (PBMCs), unsorted or a sorted subset (not recorded which), taken before or after yellow fever vaccination (not recorded which). The receptors here all came from a female donor who received the yellow fever vaccine. The CDR3 runs from the conserved cysteine through the conserved F or W. The order of the fields is D gene, J gene, V gene, clone size, CDR3 protein, CDR3 DNA. D genes are given only for firm matches. Size is omitted from some rows. Given values are once, few, many or a class for expanded clones.

.,TRBJ2-5,TRBV14,.,CASSASGTQYF,TGTGCCAGCAGCGCCAGTGGGACCCAGTACTTC
.,TRBJ1-2,TRBV6-5,.,CASSYLRGAYGYTF,TGTGCCAGCAGTTACCTCCGGGGGGCGTATGGCTACACCTTC
TRBD2,TRBJ2-5,TRBV12-3/TRBV12-4,.,CASTPGLALGETQYF,TGTGCCAGCACCCCGGGACTAGCGTTAGGAGAGACCCAGTACTTC
.,TRBJ1-2,TRBV4-2,.,CASSLRDDGYTF,TGTGCCAGCAGCCTCCGGGACGATGGCTACACCTTC
.,TRBJ2-5,TRBV18,.,CASSPSGETQYF,TGTGCCAGCTCACCGTCAGGAGAGACCCAGTACTTC
TRBD1,TRBJ2-4,TRBV20-1,.,CSAREGQTIAKNIQYF,TGCAGTGCTAGAGAGGGACAGACGATAGCCAAAAACATTCAGTACTTC
.,TRBJ1-6,TRBV12-3/TRBV12-4,.,CASSLAGKVNSPLHF,TGTGCCAGCAGTTTGGCAGGGAAGGTTAATTCACCCCTCCACTTT
.,TRBJ2-1,TRBV28,.,CASNRNNEQFF,TGTGCCAGCAACAGAAACAATGAGCAGTTCTTC
.,TRBJ2-7,TRBV21-1,.,CASSNPASIAGFAHEQYF,TGTGCCAGCAGCAACCCGGCCAGTATAGCGGGATTTGCCCACGAGCAGTACTTC
.,TRBJ1-3,TRBV15,.,CATSREPRGANTIYF,TGTGCCACCAGCAGAGAGCCCCGTGGGGCCAACACCATATATTTT
.,TRBJ2-1,TRBV24-1,.,CATSDAESYNEQFF,TGTGCCACCAGTGATGCCGAGTCCTACAATGAGCAGTTCTTC
.,TRBJ2-5,TRBV27,large,CASSLYGDQETQYF,TGTGCCAGCAGTTTATACGGGGACCAAGAGACCCAGTACTTC
TRBD2,TRBJ2-5,TRBV18,.,CASSPRLAAIQETQYF,TGTGCCAGCTCACCACGACTAGCGGCAATACAAGAGACCCAGTACTTC
.,TRBJ1-6,TRBV30,.,CAWSVREAGALHF,TGTGCCTGGAGTGTACGCGAGGCCGGGGCCCTCCACTTT
.,TRBJ1-4,TRBV28,.,CASSPNPYREDEKLFF,TGTGCCAGCAGTCCGAACCCCTACAGGGAAGACGAAAAACTGTTTTTT
.,TRBJ2-1,TRBV20-1,once,CSARVRLASEQFF,TGCAGTGCTAGAGTCCGGCTAGCCAGTGAGCAGTTCTTC
.,TRBJ1-2,TRBV18,few,CASSSTPANYGYTF,TGTGCCAGCTCAAGCACCCCGGCGAACTATGGCTACACCTTC
.,TRBJ2-5,TRBV29-1,once,CSVEAWQGGQETQYF,TGCAGCGTTGAAGCCTGGCAGGGCGGGCAAGAGACCCAGTACTTC
.,TRBJ2-1,TRBV6-5,.,CASSYSLLVNEQFF,TGTGCCAGCAGTTACTCGTTACTAGTGAATGAGCAGTTCTTC
.,TRBJ2-2,TRBV30,.,CAWSLGGANTGELFF,TGTGCCTGGAGCCTCGGTGGAGCGAACACCGGGGAGCTGTTTTTT
.,TRBJ2-5,TRBV29-1,.,CSAGTHQETQYF,TGCAGCGCGGGGACACACCAAGAGACCCAGTACTTC
.,TRBJ2-1,TRBV11-2,.,CASSLVQPIDPDEQFF,TGTGCCAGCAGCTTAGTACAGCCTATCGACCCCGATGAGCAGTTCTTC
.,TRBJ1-5,TRBV6-2/TRBV6-3,.,CASSYTSNNQPQHF,TGTGCCAGCAGTTACACGTCAAACAATCAGCCCCAGCATTTT
TRBD1,TRBJ1-2,TRBV6-1,.,CASRWDSSNYGYTF,TGTGCCAGCAGGTGGGACAGTTCTAACTATGGCTACACCTTC
.,TRBJ2-3,TRBV4-2,.,CASSGGDTQYF,TGTGCCAGCTCAGGGGGGGATACGCAGTATTTT
.,TRBJ1-6,TRBV30,.,CAWGPNSPLHF,TGTGCCTGGGGACCTAATTCACCCCTCCACTTT
.,TRBJ2-7,TRBV12-3/TRBV12-4,.,CASSLGLPYEQYF,TGTGCCAGCAGTTTAGGTCTACCCTACGAGCAGTACTTC
TRBD1,TRBJ2-3,TRBV20-1,.,CSAPGQGRTDTQYF,TGCAGTGCGCCAGGACAGGGGCGCACAGATACGCAGTATTTT
.,TRBJ2-3,TRBV11-3,.,CASSLNGYTDTQYF,TGTGCCAGCAGCTTAAACGGCTACACAGATACGCAGTATTTT
TRBD1,TRBJ2-1,TRBV11-1,.,CASKTGGTGDNEQFF,TGTGCCAGCAAAACGGGGGGGACAGGGGACAATGAGCAGTTCTTC
TRBD2,TRBJ2-1,TRBV4-2,.,CASSQEGESGGRYEQFF,TGTGCCAGCAGCCAAGAGGGGGAAAGCGGGGGAAGGTATGAGCAGTTCTTC
.,TRBJ1-1,TRBV6-5,.,CASSYSFVRGDTEAFF,TGTGCCAGCAGTTACTCTTTTGTTCGGGGGGACACTGAAGCTTTCTTT
.,TRBJ2-7,TRBV7-9,.,CASSLVLAPIYEQYF,TGTGCCAGCAGCTTAGTTCTAGCGCCGATCTACGAGCAGTACTTC
.,TRBJ2-3,TRBV2,.,CASSDGADDTQYF,TGTGCCAGCAGTGATGGGGCGGATGATACGCAGTATTTT
.,TRBJ2-2,TRBV19,.,CASSSRGGELFF,TGTGCCAGTAGTTCCCGGGGCGGGGAGCTGTTTTTT
.,TRBJ1-6,TRBV11-1,.,CASSFDRTNSPLHF,TGTGCCAGCAGCTTTGACAGAACAAATTCACCCCTCCACTTT
TRBD2,TRBJ2-1,TRBV4-1,.,CASSQVTSGSYNEQFF,TGCGCCAGCAGCCAAGTTACTAGCGGCTCCTACAATGAGCAGTTCTTC
TRBD2,TRBJ2-3,TRBV11-1,.,CASSSGLAGLGTDTQYF,TGTGCCAGCAGCTCCGGACTAGCGGGCCTGGGCACAGATACGCAGTATTTT
.,TRBJ2-5,TRBV29-1,.,CSVKGQQETQYF,TGCAGCGTTAAAGGACAGCAAGAGACCCAGTACTTC
TRBD1,TRBJ1-5,TRBV9,once,CASSARDRPNQPQHF,TGTGCCAGCAGCGCTAGGGACAGGCCGAATCAGCCCCAGCATTTT
.,TRBJ1-1,TRBV4-1,.,CASTRPGVHTEAFF,TGCGCCAGCACCCGCCCAGGGGTTCACACTGAAGCTTTCTTT
.,TRBJ1-2,TRBV20-1,.,CSARDQDRIYGYTF,TGCAGTGCTAGAGATCAGGACAGAATATATGGCTACACCTTC
.,TRBJ2-3,TRBV12-3/TRBV12-4,.,CASTARAGGGRTDTQYF,TGTGCCAGCACCGCCCGGGCAGGCGGCGGAAGGACAGATACGCAGTATTTT
.,TRBJ1-4,TRBV6-5,.,CASSYLTDPGATNEKLFF,TGTGCCAGCAGTTACCTCACGGACCCAGGTGCAACTAATGAAAAACTGTTTTTT
TRBD1,TRBJ2-7,TRBV13,.,CASSIRQGKRAYEQYF,TGTGCCAGCAGCATAAGACAGGGCAAGAGAGCCTACGAGCAGTACTTC
.,TRBJ1-5,TRBV12-3/TRBV12-4,.,CASSLREGSQPQHF,TGTGCCAGCAGTTTACGAGAAGGCTCTCAGCCCCAGCATTTT
TRBD2,TRBJ2-1,TRBV7-3,.,CASSLGGLAPSIF,TGTGCCAGCAGCTTAGGCGGACTAGCCCCTTCGATCTTC
TRBD1,TRBJ1-1,TRBV2,.,CASLIRTGAGDIEAFF,TGTGCCAGCCTGATTAGGACAGGAGCGGGAGATATTGAAGCTTTCTTT
.,TRBJ2-5,TRBV11-1,.,CASSLGPAASPKETQYF,TGTGCCAGCAGCTTAGGGCCAGCGGCAAGCCCCAAAGAGACCCAGTACTTC
TRBD2,TRBJ2-1,TRBV9,.,CASSGEAGRYNEQFF,TGTGCCAGCAGCGGGGAAGCGGGGCGGTACAATGAGCAGTTCTTC
.,TRBJ2-1,TRBV28,few,CASSFREYYNEQFF,TGTGCCAGCAGTTTCCGGGAGTACTACAATGAGCAGTTCTTC
TRBD1,TRBJ2-5,TRBV11-1,.,CASSPGDRAQETQYF,TGTGCCAGCAGCCCGGGGGACAGGGCCCAAGAGACCCAGTACTTC
.,TRBJ2-2,TRBV20-1,.,CSVRGWNTGELFF,TGCAGTGTTCGGGGTTGGAACACCGGGGAGCTGTTTTTT
TRBD2,TRBJ2-3,TRBV18,once,CASSRGPPLAGTPDTQYF,TGTGCCAGCTCACGCGGCCCCCCATTAGCGGGAACCCCAGATACGCAGTATTTT
TRBD2,TRBJ2-5,TRBV4-3,.,CASSQDFPGDSGRNQETQYF,TGCGCCAGCAGCCAAGATTTCCCGGGAGATAGCGGGAGGAACCAAGAGACCCAGTACTTC
TRBD2,TRBJ2-5,TRBV7-9,.,CASSLSGGRETQYF,TGTGCCAGCAGCTTATCCGGGGGGAGGGAGACCCAGTACTTC
.,TRBJ2-1,TRBV3-1,.,CASSQGFLGGEQFF,TGTGCCAGCAGCCAAGGGTTTTTAGGGGGTGAGCAGTTCTTC
.,TRBJ2-2,TRBV20-1,.,CSAKLTDYSGELFF,TGCAGTGCTAAGCTTACGGATTACAGCGGGGAGCTGTTTTTT
TRBD2,TRBJ2-1,TRBV7-7,.,CASSPGLAGFNEQFF,TGTGCTAGCAGCCCCGGACTAGCGGGATTCAATGAGCAGTTCTTC